This T cell receptor beta chain was sequenced in a study of blood T cells in healthy people across ages. This CDR3 is built from 13 residues. In germline, CDR1 is SGHDN, CDR2 FVKESK. V was clipped by 4 bases and J by 2 bases, with 6 bases between them. In its sample, this clonotype was seen many times. Antigen: not known. A sample-barcoded 5' primer and a J-beta primer mix were used in a second PCR of about 7 to 12 cycles. Each cDNA molecule was tagged by a template-switch adaptor with 12 random nucleotides. TCRdb re-derived calls from the 5' RACE reads in MiXCR, one entry per CDR3 protein. The profile shows fewer than 700,000 distinct CDR3 sequences, about 43% of them singletons. Notes on the study in general: Relative to aged donors, long-lived donors carried more naive CD4+ cells and displayed higher diversity.

Each sample yielded at least 6 million isolated PBMCs. Per sample, extraction of total RNA gave at least 6 micrograms in every case. The sample consisted of blood. The chain is built from TRBV14 and TRBJ2-1; D unclear. This clonotype originated in a man older than 75 in good health. The DNA of the CDR3 is TGTGCCAGCAGCCCCCAAACCTACAATGAGCAGTTCTTC. Its translation is CASSPQTYNEQFF.